This T cell receptor (beta chain) was retrieved from a study of response to subunit inactivated influenza vaccine (dated by TCRdb to 2016 to 2019). Regarding the complete study: The study used deep quantitative T cell receptor repertoire profiling to track responses to a trivalent subunit inactivated influenza vaccine.

As to this clonotype: The antigen this receptor binds is unknown. A much bigger clone sits one base away, suggesting this may be a read error.

The library was prepared using RT-PCR. Sequencing instrument: Illumina HiSeq 2500. The public reads were reprocessed in TCRdb via fastp at Q25 and MiXCR, keeping in-frame beta chains. Every distinct CDR3 protein forms one entry, paired with its most common genes and DNA. Within this sample are under 850,000 distinct CDR3 sequences, with roughly 18% of them counted one time only. Roughly a tenth of the sample comes from the top ten. Including cysteine and phenylalanine, the CDR3 has 12 amino acids. Kept here is only the CDR3 DNA, which spans 36 bases and is read in frame from base 1. V drops 4 bases and J drops 1 base, leaving 7 bases in between. Reading the germline V gene (reference sequence) gives CDR1 DFQATT and CDR2 SNEGSKA. Broader findings and caveats from the paper: The authors proposed that each seasonal influenza vaccination may bring in only a limited number of new T cells.

Rearrangement joined TRBV20-1 to TRBJ2-5, and the D gene may be TRBD2, 6 bases matching. The input for sequencing was PBMCs from blood, taken roughly 5 days after vaccination. The TCR sequence derives from a man in his fifties who received an inactivated influenza vaccine. Donor details come from another sample of the same person, matched by shared clones. The CDR3: CSATTSQETQYF. The sequenced DNA is TGCAGTGCTACGACTAGCCAAGAGACCCAGTACTTC.